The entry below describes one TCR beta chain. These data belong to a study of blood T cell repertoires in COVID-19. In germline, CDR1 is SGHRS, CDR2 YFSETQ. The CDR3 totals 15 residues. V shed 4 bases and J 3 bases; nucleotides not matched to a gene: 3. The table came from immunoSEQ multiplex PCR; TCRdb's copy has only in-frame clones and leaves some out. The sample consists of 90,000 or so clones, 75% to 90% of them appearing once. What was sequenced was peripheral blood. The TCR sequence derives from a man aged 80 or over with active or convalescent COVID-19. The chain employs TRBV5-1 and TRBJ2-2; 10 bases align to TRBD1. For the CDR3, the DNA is TGCGCCAGCAGCCGGGGACAGGGGTACACCGGGGAGCTGTTTTTT. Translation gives CASSRGQGYTGELFF.